The subject of this entry is one T cell receptor beta chain. Its antigen remains unidentified. It has no much larger one-base neighbor in the sample; base qualities were not kept. Other DNA sequences from this sample encode an identical CDR3 as well. The sample comes from a study of blood T cell repertoires in COVID-19 (TCRdb year 2020). Study-wide context: Samples covering the acute and convalescent phases of COVID-19 were provided by collaborators in the United States, Italy and Spain. The prospective study material was composed of cDNA or gDNA derived from T cells, B-cell-depleted T cells, or PBMCs. The dataset comprised deeply sampled blood TCRbeta repertoires from subjects exposed to, actively infected with, or recovered from COVID-19. The repertoires were released in a freely available public database meant as a resource for research on the immune response to SARS-CoV-2. The samples were drawn from two sources: the first 160 participants of the ongoing ImmuneRACE study, and 1,000 to 1,500 subjects contributed by 6 global collaborators. The sample metadata nearly always contained a de-identified subject ID, COVID-19 status, age in years and sex. Where available, HLA class I and class II types were obtained from metadata supplied by the sample provider rather than from assay-based typing.

The immunoSEQ Assay, a bias-controlled multiplex PCR, was used to amplify TCRbeta CDR3 regions from genomic DNA. The published analysis was carried out like this. The number of nucleated cells in each sample was estimated from the amplification of reference gene primers within the assay. Sequence reads were collapsed and filtered to measure the absolute abundance of every unique TCRbeta CDR3 rearrangement. For each sample, productive Simpson clonality was calculated as the square root of Simpson's diversity index over productive rearrangements. The immuneACCESS repertoire file appears here via TCRdb, limited to in-frame rearrangements. These files lack a portion of the clones; in checked studies, under half of the deficit traces to unresolved V genes, and the cause of the others is not known. V and J calls and clone size are those listed in that table; D and trimming were worked out from the DNA. The sample records over 100,000 clones, 84% of which are singletons. The ten largest make up over 20% of the sample.

Taken from cysteine to phenylalanine, the CDR3 has 12 residues. Just the 36-base CDR3 DNA is kept, in frame starting at base 1. The junction carries 8 bases between V and J, which are trimmed by 4 bases and 5 bases respectively. Reading the germline V gene (reference sequence) gives CDR1 LNHDA and CDR2 SQIVND. Whole blood was collected in K2EDTA tubes by collaborating institutions according to the institutions' own protocols. Collaborator samples were shipped for TCRbeta analysis as frozen whole blood, isolated PBMCs, or DNA extracted from either sample type. Summary of the overall study and its limitations: How much clinical and demographic metadata was included differed by source and by participant, and the metadata was provided uncurated.

The rearranged chain carries TRBV19 and TRBJ1-1; the D gene is perhaps TRBD1, from 6 matching bases. This clonotype was sampled from a man aged 55 to 69 with acute or convalescent COVID-19. Sequences were obtained from peripheral blood. The CDR3 protein is CASSTRGTEAFF. The bases read TGTGCCAGTAGTACCAGGGGAACTGAAGCTTTCTTT.